Listed below are T cell receptor beta chains from one sample, sequenced in a study of OX40 agonist ivuxolimab in advanced cancers. The method was immunoSEQ multiplex PCR; TCRdb's version includes in-frame clones alone and lacks a portion of them. This sample has fewer than 130,000 clones, with more than 70% found just once. The sequencing used CD4+ or CD8+ T cells sorted from blood, collected in a trial of the OX40 agonist ivuxolimab. The receptors were gathered from an adult with an advanced solid tumor such as melanoma, head and neck, liver or kidney cancer. Both conserved end residues are part of each CDR3. A D gene is named only where the DNA matches it firmly. Size is stated for part of the rows, as once, few or many counts, or as a class when the clone is expanded.

j_call v_call clone_size d_call cdr3_nt cdr3_aa
TRBJ1-3 TRBV7-9 . TRBD1 TGTGCCAGCAGTAAACAGGGGGACTCTGGAAACACCATATATTTT CASSKQGDSGNTIYF
TRBJ1-2 TRBV30 . . TGTGCCTGGAGTGGATCTGGGGGAAGTGGAAATGGCTACACCTTC CAWSGSGGSGNGYTF
TRBJ2-7 TRBV11-2 . TRBD1 TGTGCCAGCAGCTTAGTAGGCAGGGGGCAATACGAGCAGTACTTC CASSLVGRGQYEQYF
TRBJ1-3 TRBV10-2 . . TGCGCCAGCTGGCCGGGACACTCTGGAAACACCATATATTTT CASWPGHSGNTIYF
TRBJ2-7 TRBV28 . . TGTGCCAGCAGTGGCAGAATAAAACCCTACGAGCAGTACTTC CASSGRIKPYEQYF
TRBJ2-7 TRBV29-1 . . TGCAGCGTTACGTATCAGGGCTGGGACGAGCAGTACTTC CSVTYQGWDEQYF
TRBJ1-3 TRBV5-1 . TRBD1 TGCGCCAGCAGCTTGGGGCAGGGGGCTGGAAACACCATATATTTT CASSLGQGAGNTIYF
TRBJ2-1 TRBV19 few TRBD2 TGTGCCAGTAGGGGCGGGGGGACATCCTACAATGAGCAGTTCTTC CASRGGGTSYNEQFF
TRBJ1-1 TRBV7-2 . . TGTGCCAGCAGCAGCAGTTGGGGATTTGAAGCTTTCTTT CASSSSWGFEAFF
TRBJ1-1 TRBV6-5 . . TGTGCCAGCAGTCTAAGACCAGCCACTGAAGCTTTCTTT CASSLRPATEAFF
TRBJ2-5 TRBV14 . TRBD1 TGTGCCAGCAGCCCGGACAGGGTCGGAGAGGCCCAGTACTTC CASSPDRVGEAQYF
TRBJ1-1 TRBV6-5 . TRBD1 TGTGCCAGCAGTACAACTGGACAGGTATTCGCTGAAGCTTTCTTT CASSTTGQVFAEAFF
TRBJ1-4 TRBV21-1 . . TGTGCCATTATACGACCGAAACAGGGACGGGAAAAACTGTTTTTT CAIIRPKQGREKLFF
TRBJ2-2 TRBV7-2 . . TGTGCCAGTAGAGCAACGAGCCTGAACACCGGGGAGCTGTTTTTT CASRATSLNTGELFF
TRBJ1-6 TRBV21-1 . . TGTGCCAGCAGCAGACAGGGGGCAATTTCACCCCTCCACTTT CASSRQGAISPLHF
TRBJ2-7 TRBV19 once . TGTGCCAGTAGTAGCGAACTCGAAGAGAGCGAGCAGTACTTC CASSSELEESEQYF
TRBJ1-1 TRBV5-1 . . TGCGCCAGCAGCTCCACAGAAAACACTGAAGCTTTCTTT CASSSTENTEAFF
TRBJ2-2 TRBV11-3 . . TGTGCCAGCGCTCCTTGGGGGGCGAACACCGGGGAGCTGTTTTTT CASAPWGANTGELFF
TRBJ2-3 TRBV10-3 . TRBD2 TGTGCCATCACCAAGACTAGCGGGAGTAAAAGCCGCACAGATACGCAGTATTTT CAITKTSGSKSRTDTQYF
TRBJ2-7 TRBV4-2 . . TGTGCCAGCAGCCGCGGGGACGGTGGTGTCTCCTACGAGCAGTACTTC CASSRGDGGVSYEQYF